This T cell receptor (beta chain) was identified during a study of T cell changes during pregnancy in multiple sclerosis. The assay was immunoSEQ multiplex PCR, and TCRdb's table has in-frame clones only and misses some. The sample lists 90,000 to 120,000 clones, 80% to 95% seen once, with roughly 0.82% in the top ten. Germline V gives CDR1 KGHSH, CDR2 LQKENI. Deletions cut 1 base from V and 1 base from J, with 7 bases between. The CDR3 loop spans 14 amino acids. The receptor was isolated from a female donor in good health, enrolled as a control in a pregnancy study. The genes are TRBV18 and TRBJ1-1, with D uncertain. This specimen consisted of peripheral blood, obtained in the third trimester of pregnancy. The CDR3 here is CASSPRSGNTEAFF. CDR3 in DNA: TGTGCCAGCTCACCACGGTCGGGGAACACTGAAGCTTTCTTT.